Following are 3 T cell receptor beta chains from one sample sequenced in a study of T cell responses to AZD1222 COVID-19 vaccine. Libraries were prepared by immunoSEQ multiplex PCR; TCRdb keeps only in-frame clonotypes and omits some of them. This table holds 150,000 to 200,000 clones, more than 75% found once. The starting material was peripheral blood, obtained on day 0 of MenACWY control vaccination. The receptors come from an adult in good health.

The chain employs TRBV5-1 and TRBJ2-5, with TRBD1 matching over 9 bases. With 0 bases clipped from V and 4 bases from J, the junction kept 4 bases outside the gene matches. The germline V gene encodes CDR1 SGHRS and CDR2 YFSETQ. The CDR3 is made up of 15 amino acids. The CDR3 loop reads CASSLEQGAVETQYF. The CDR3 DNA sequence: TGCGCCAGCAGCTTGGAACAGGGGGCTGTAGAGACCCAGTACTTC. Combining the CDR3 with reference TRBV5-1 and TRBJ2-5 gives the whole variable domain KAGVTQTPRYLIKTRGQQVTLSCSPISGHRSVSWYQQTPGQGLQFLFEYFSETQRNKGNFPGRFSGRQFSNSRSEMNVSTLELGDSALYLCASSLEQGAVETQYFGPGTRLLVL.

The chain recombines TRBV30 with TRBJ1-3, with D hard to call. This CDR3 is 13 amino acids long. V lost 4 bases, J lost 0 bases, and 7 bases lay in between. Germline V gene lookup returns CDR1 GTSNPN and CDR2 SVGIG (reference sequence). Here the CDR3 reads CAWTRDSGNTIYF. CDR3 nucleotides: TGTGCCTGGACGAGAGACTCTGGAAACACCATATATTTT.

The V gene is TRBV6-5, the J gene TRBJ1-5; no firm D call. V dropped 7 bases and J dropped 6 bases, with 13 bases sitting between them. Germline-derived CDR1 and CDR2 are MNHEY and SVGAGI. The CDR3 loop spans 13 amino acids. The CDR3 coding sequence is TGTGCCAGCACAGAAGTTCCAACTCAGCCCCAGCATTTT. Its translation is CASTEVPTQPQHF.